These 14 T cell receptor beta chains share one sample of origin, sequenced in a study of T cells in localized non-small cell lung cancer. Generated by immunoSEQ multiplex PCR, the TCRdb table keeps only in-frame clones and is missing some. The table lists approximately 1,100 clones, around a quarter of them singletons. Sequencing used normal lung tissue next to the tumor, obtained before any cancer treatment. These receptors were taken from a man aged 35-69 years with stage III lung adenocarcinoma.

This chain joins TRBV12-5 and TRBJ2-2, with 11 bases lining up with TRBD2. Germline V CDR1 and CDR2: LGHNT, FRNRAP. CDR3 size: 17 residues. The DNA of the CDR3 is TGTGCCAGCTCGAGTATGGCACTAGCGGGAGTTTCTGGGGAGCTGTTTTTT. Protein sequence: CASSSMALAGVSGELFF.

The J gene is TRBJ2-1, the V gene TRBV14, with no clear D. Trimming removed 4 bases from V and 8 bases from J, with 6 bases in between. CDR3 size: 11 residues. Germline CDR1 SGHDN, CDR2 FVKESK. DNA of the CDR3: TGTGCCAGCAGCCGCACCTATGAGCAGTTCTTC. Translation gives CASSRTYEQFF.

This clone was seen only a few times. The chain employs TRBV11-3 and TRBJ2-7; D possibly matches TRBD1 or TRBD2 (5 bases each). Trimming removed 0 bases at V and 5 bases at J, with 14 bases between. From germline, CDR1 is SGHNT and CDR2 YENEEA. The CDR3 is made up of 15 amino acids. The CDR3 sequence is CASSLDPGAWNEQYF. For the CDR3, the DNA is TGTGCCAGCAGCTTAGATCCCGGGGCTTGGAACGAGCAGTACTTC.

This chain joins TRBV19 and TRBJ2-7, with TRBD2 matching 7 bases. The CDR3 contains 15 residues. Germline V lookup: CDR1 LNHDA, CDR2 SQIVND (reference sequence). Trimming removed 4 bases from V and 0 bases from J; junction bases left unmatched: 6. The CDR3 loop reads CASSTPGGSSYEQYF. The CDR3 bases are TGTGCCAGTAGTACTCCGGGAGGATCCTCCTACGAGCAGTACTTC.

This clone is labeled medium-sized. This chain joins TRBV6-8 and TRBJ1-2; 7 bases match TRBD1. Germline CDR1 MNHGY, CDR2 SAAAGT. CDR3 size: 14 residues. V gave up 6 bases and J gave up 0 bases; unmatched junction bases: 4. CDR3 in amino acids: CASRPGQSNYGYTF. CDR3 nucleotide sequence: TGTGCCAGCAGGCCGGGACAGTCTAACTATGGCTACACCTTC.

The chain links TRBV4-1 to TRBJ2-7; a possible D gene is TRBD1 (6 bases). CDR1 MGHRA and CDR2 YSYEKL come from the germline V gene. CDR3 size: 14 residues. The V end was cut by 1 base, the J end by 1 base, with 8 bases between. The CDR3 DNA reads as TGCGCCAGCAGCCAAGCCCAGGGGTCCTACGAGCAGTACTTC. Its protein product is CASSQAQGSYEQYF.

CDR3 in amino acids: CASTDPHRRREQFF. The DNA for the CDR3 is TGTGCCAGCACCGACCCCCACAGACGAAGGGAGCAGTTCTTC. The gene calls are TRBV25-1 and TRBJ2-1; D not resolved. CDR1 MGHDK and CDR2 SYGVNS come from the germline V gene. Trimming took 7 bases from V and 10 from J, leaving 20 bases between them. The CDR3 has 14 residues.

V and J are TRBV15 and TRBJ2-5, with 9 bases identical to TRBD2. Germline-derived CDR1 and CDR2 are LNHNV and YYDKDF (reference sequence). This CDR3 contains 16 residues. V was pared by 3 bases and J by 5 bases, with 10 bases of the junction left unmatched. The CDR3: CATSSVAGAGGETQYF. DNA for the CDR3: TGTGCCACCAGCAGTGTAGCGGGAGCTGGGGGGGAGACCCAGTACTTC.

This chain links TRBV14 with TRBJ2-7; TRBD2 might be the D (5 bases). The CDR3 spans 14 residues. The germline gives CDR1 SGHDN, CDR2 FVKESK. V lost 0 bases and J 9 bases, leaving 15 bases between the germline ends. This CDR3 is CASSQDGSPARQYF. CDR3 DNA: TGTGCCAGCAGCCAAGATGGGAGCCCCGCACGGCAGTACTTC.

The table lists this clone with a few counts. This rearrangement joins TRBV28 to TRBJ1-1, with TRBD1 identical over 7 bases. Germline CDR1 is MDHEN and CDR2 is SYDVKM. The V segment lost 2 bases and the J segment 5 bases; nucleotides outside the gene matches: 5. This CDR3 comprises 14 residues. The CDR3, as DNA: TGTGCCAGCAGTTTAATAAGGGGGCGAACTGAAGCTTTCTTT. This sequence encodes CASSLIRGRTEAFF.

This clone is labeled medium-sized. The chain recombines TRBV6-8 with TRBJ1-4, with a possible D match to TRBD1 (5 bases). Per germline, CDR1 MNHGY and CDR2 SAAAGT. The CDR3 is 15 residues long. V lost 9 bases and J 3 bases, leaving 17 bases between the germline ends. CDR3 DNA: TGTGCCAGTTCCGGGACGGCTGTTTCTAATGAAAAACTGTTTTTT. This gives the protein CASSGTAVSNEKLFF.

This clone counts as medium-sized. The chain recombines TRBV4-1 with TRBJ2-7; 11 nucleotides line up with TRBD2. CDR1 MGHRA and CDR2 YSYEKL come from the germline V gene. The CDR3 covers 16 residues. V trimming: 3 bases; J trimming: 2 bases; junction bases outside the gene matches: 6. This CDR3 reads CASSQASGRPTYEQYF. The CDR3 DNA reads TGCGCCAGCAGCCAGGCTAGCGGGAGGCCCACCTACGAGCAGTACTTC.

V gene TRBV28 combines with J gene TRBJ2-5; D is unresolved. The CDR3 is made up of 14 amino acids. The V and J ends lost 4 bases and 5 bases respectively, with 14 bases between them. Germline V gives CDR1 MDHEN, CDR2 SYDVKM. The CDR3 DNA is TGTGCCAGCAGTTCCAGACCCTTGCGGGAGACCCAGTACTTC. Translating it yields CASSSRPLRETQYF.

This clone was detected a few times. The V and J genes are TRBV18 and TRBJ1-3, with D possibly matching TRBD1 (5 bases). The CDR3 length is 15 residues. The ends were cut back, 0 bases at V and 4 bases at J, with 10 bases in the middle. Per the germline V gene, CDR1 is KGHSH and CDR2 is LQKENI. The CDR3 nucleotides read TGTGCCAGCTCACCACCTGGGGGGGACGGAAACACCATATATTTT. This encodes CASSPPGGDGNTIYF. Based on the CDR3 plus reference TRBV18 and TRBJ1-3, the full variable domain is NAGVMQNPRHLVRRRGQEARLRCSPMKGHSHVYWYRQLPEEGLKFMVYLQKENIIDESGMPKERFSAEFPKEGPSILRIQQVVRGDSAAYFCASSPPGGDGNTIYFGEGSWLTVV.